Shown below are 7 T cell receptor beta chains from a single sample sequenced in a study of OX40 agonist ivuxolimab in advanced cancers. The table came from immunoSEQ multiplex PCR; TCRdb's copy has only in-frame clones and leaves some out. The sample carries approximately 74,000 clones, 75% to 95% recorded once. Sequencing used CD4+ or CD8+ T cells sorted from blood, obtained in a trial of the OX40 agonist ivuxolimab. Receptor source: an adult with an advanced solid tumor such as melanoma, head and neck, liver or kidney cancer.

The genes are TRBV7-6 and TRBJ1-5; D is unclear. CDR3 length equals 13 residues. Trimming took 3 bases from V and 6 from J, leaving 9 bases between them. Germline V gene lookup returns CDR1 SGHVS and CDR2 FNYEAQ. CDR3 sequence: CASSFGLFQPQHF. The CDR3 DNA is TGTGCCAGCAGCTTTGGCCTCTTTCAGCCCCAGCATTTT.

The chain recombines TRBV5-1 with TRBJ2-5; D might be TRBD1 or TRBD2, each matching 6 bases. Germline values: CDR1 SGHRS, CDR2 YFSETQ. The ends were cut back, 4 bases at V and 4 bases at J, with 14 bases in the middle. The CDR3 runs 14 residues. For the CDR3, the DNA is TGCGCCAGCAGCCCCAACGGGGGCAGAGAGACCCAGTACTTC. Protein product: CASSPNGGRETQYF.

This clone appeared a few times. The V call is TRBV9, the J call TRBJ1-2; 9 bases map to TRBD1. Germline V gene sequence: CDR1 SGDLS, CDR2 YYNGEE. The CDR3 extends over 17 amino acids. The V segment lost 4 bases and the J segment 1 base; nucleotides outside the gene matches: 11. The CDR3, as DNA: TGTGCCAGCAGCCCCACGGGACAGGGATATGGTAACTATGGCTACACCTTC. Translating gives CASSPTGQGYGNYGYTF.

The chain carries TRBV6-6 and TRBJ2-1; TRBD1 aligns across 9 bases. Trimming cost V 6 bases and J 4 bases; bases outside gene matches: 7. The germline CDR1 and CDR2 sequences are MNHNY and SVGAGI (reference sequence). The CDR3 is made up of 15 amino acids. CDR3 in amino acids: CASSDRQGGYNEQFF. CDR3 bases: TGTGCCAGCAGCGATCGACAGGGGGGGTACAATGAGCAGTTCTTC.

The chain links TRBV2 to TRBJ2-7; D is ambiguous. The CDR3 sequence is 13 residues long. V shed 7 bases and J shed 3 bases, with 13 bases lying between them. Germline V gene sequence: CDR1 SNHLY, CDR2 FYNNEI. The CDR3 protein is CASIDGSFYEQYF. DNA of the CDR3: TGTGCCAGCATCGACGGCTCCTTCTACGAGCAGTACTTC. The full variable domain, rest sourced from reference TRBV2 and TRBJ2-7, is EPEVTQTPSHQVTQMGQEVILRCVPISNHLYFYWYRQILGQKVEFLVSFYNNEISEKSEIFDDQFSVERPDGSNFTLKIRSTKLEDSAMYFCASIDGSFYEQYFGPGTRLTVT.

This chain joins TRBV18 and TRBJ2-7; D not resolved. Germline CDR1 KGHSH, CDR2 LQKENI. This CDR3 is 15 amino acids long. Trimming left V 3 bases short and J 2 bases short, with 14 bases between. CDR3 nucleotide sequence: TGTGCCAGCTCACCGGGTAGTAATAATCCCTACGAGCAGTACTTC. Amino acid sequence: CASSPGSNNPYEQYF.

The chain carries TRBV28 and TRBJ2-1; D tentatively reads TRBD1 or TRBD2 (6 bases each). CDR3 length: 13 amino acids. V was cut by 8 bases and J by 9 bases, with 17 bases left in between. The V gene's germline CDR1 is MDHEN and CDR2 SYDVKM. CDR3 in amino acids: CASLPGGPGEQFF. CDR3 sequence (DNA): TGTGCCAGCCTCCCTGGGGGGCCTGGTGAGCAGTTCTTC.